This T cell receptor beta chain was obtained from a study of blood T cell repertoires in COVID-19. Overall study: T cells, B-cell-depleted T cells, or PBMCs provided the cDNA or gDNA that served as material.

Germline V CDR1 and CDR2: MDHEN, SYDVKM. The CDR3 sequence is 12 residues long. Regarding this clone: Sequence at one end of the junction differs from germline and may be a read error.

Generated by immunoSEQ multiplex PCR, the TCRdb table keeps only in-frame clones and is missing some. This table has around 30,000 clones, around 80% appearing once. The sample taken for sequencing was peripheral blood. The rearrangement links TRBV28 to TRBJ2-7, with 8 bases matching TRBD1. The source of this sequence is a man older than 75 with active or convalescent COVID-19. The chain's CDR3 is CASSFPMGQADF. In nucleotides, the CDR3 is TGTGCCAGCAGTTTTCCGATGGGACAGGCAGATTTC.